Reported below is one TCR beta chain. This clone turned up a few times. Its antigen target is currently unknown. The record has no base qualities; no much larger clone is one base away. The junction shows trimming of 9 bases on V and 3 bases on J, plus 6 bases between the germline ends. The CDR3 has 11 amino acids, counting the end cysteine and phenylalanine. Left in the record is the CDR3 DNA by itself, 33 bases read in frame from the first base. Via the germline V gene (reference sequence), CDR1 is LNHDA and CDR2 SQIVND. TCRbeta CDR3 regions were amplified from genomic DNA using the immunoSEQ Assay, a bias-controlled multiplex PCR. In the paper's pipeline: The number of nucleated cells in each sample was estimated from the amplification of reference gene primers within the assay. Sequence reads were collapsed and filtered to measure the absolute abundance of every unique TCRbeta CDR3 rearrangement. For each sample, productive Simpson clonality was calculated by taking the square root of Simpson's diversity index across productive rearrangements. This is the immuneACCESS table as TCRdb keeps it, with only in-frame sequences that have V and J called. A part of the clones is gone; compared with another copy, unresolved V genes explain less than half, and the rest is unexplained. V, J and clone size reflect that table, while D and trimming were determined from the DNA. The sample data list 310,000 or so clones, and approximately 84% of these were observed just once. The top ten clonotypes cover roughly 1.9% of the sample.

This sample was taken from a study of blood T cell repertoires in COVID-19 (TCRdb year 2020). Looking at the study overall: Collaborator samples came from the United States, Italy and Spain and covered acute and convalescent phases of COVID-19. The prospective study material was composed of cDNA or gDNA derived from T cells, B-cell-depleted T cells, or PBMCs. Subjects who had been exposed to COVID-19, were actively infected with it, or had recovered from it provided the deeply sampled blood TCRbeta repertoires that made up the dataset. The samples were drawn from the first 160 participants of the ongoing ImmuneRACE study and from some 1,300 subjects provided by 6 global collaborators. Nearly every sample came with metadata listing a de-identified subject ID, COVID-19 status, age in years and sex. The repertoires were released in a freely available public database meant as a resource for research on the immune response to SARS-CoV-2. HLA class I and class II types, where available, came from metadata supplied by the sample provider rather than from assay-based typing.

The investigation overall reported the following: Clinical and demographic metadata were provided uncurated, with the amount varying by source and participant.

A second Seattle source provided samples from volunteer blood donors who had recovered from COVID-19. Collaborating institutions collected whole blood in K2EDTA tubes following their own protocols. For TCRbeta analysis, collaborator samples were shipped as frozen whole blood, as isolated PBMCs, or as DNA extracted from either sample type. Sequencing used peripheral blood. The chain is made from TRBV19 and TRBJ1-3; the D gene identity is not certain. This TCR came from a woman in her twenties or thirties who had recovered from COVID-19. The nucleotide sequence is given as TGTGCCAGCCTATTTGGAAACACCATATATTTT. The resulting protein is CASLFGNTIYF.